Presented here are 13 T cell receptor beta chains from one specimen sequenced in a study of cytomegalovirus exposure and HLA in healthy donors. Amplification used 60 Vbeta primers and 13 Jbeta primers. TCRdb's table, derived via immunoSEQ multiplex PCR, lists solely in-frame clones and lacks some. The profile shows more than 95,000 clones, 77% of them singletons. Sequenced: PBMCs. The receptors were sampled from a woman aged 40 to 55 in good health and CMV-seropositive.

CDR3 loop: CASSPTDNSYEQYF. Here the CDR3 DNA reads TGTGCCAGCAGCCCCACGGACAACTCCTACGAGCAGTACTTC. The chain links TRBV13 to TRBJ2-5, with a possible D match to TRBD1 (5 bases). The J call may be wrong; the DNA end is better matched by TRBJ2-7. Germline V gene sequence: CDR1 PRHDT, CDR2 FYEKMQ (reference sequence). This CDR3 has 14 residues.

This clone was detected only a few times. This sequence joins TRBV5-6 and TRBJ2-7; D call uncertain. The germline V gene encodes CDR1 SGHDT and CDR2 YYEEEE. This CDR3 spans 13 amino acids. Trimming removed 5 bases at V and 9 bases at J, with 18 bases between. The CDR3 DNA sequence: TGTGCCAGCAGTTCTACTGATCTACGAGGGCAGTACTTC. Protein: CASSSTDLRGQYF.

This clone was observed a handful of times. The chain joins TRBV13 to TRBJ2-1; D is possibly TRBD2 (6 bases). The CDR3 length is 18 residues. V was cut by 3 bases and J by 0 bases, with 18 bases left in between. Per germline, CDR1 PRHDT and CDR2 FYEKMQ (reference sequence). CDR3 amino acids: CASSFRPRVGLSYNEQFF. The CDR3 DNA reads TGTGCCAGCAGCTTCCGGCCCCGAGTGGGACTCTCCTACAATGAGCAGTTCTTC. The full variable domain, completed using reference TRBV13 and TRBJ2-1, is AAGVIQSPRHLIKEKRETATLKCYPIPRHDTVYWYQQGPGQDPQFLISFYEKMQSDKGSIPDRFSAQQFSDYHSELNMSSLELGDSALYFCASSFRPRVGLSYNEQFFGPGTRLTVL.

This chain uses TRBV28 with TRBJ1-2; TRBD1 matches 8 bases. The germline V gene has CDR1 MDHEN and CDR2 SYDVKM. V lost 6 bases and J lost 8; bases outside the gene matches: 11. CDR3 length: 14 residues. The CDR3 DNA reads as TGTGCCAGCAGGACCGGGACAGGTCATAGCGGCTACACCTTC. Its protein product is CASRTGTGHSGYTF.

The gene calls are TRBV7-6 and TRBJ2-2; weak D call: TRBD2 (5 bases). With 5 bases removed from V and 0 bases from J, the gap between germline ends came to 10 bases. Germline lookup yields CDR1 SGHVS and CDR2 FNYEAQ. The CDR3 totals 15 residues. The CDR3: CASSVSVANTGELFF. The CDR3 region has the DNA TGTGCCAGCAGCGTTAGCGTAGCGAACACCGGGGAGCTGTTTTTT.

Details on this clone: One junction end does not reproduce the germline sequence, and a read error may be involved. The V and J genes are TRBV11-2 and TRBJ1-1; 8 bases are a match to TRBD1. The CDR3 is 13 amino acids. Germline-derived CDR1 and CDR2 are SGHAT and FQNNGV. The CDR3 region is CASSLDRGAEAFF. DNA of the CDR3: TGTGCCAGCAGTTTAGACAGGGGAGCTGAAGCTTTCTTT.

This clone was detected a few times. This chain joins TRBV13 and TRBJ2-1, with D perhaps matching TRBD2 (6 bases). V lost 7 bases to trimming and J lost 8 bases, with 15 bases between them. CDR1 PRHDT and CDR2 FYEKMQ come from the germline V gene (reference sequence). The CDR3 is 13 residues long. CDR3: CASTFAGGDEQFF. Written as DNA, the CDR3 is TGTGCCAGCACCTTTGCGGGCGGGGATGAGCAGTTCTTC. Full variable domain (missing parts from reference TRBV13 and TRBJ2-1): AAGVIQSPRHLIKEKRETATLKCYPIPRHDTVYWYQQGPGQDPQFLISFYEKMQSDKGSIPDRFSAQQFSDYHSELNMSSLELGDSALYFCASTFAGGDEQFFGPGTRLTVL.

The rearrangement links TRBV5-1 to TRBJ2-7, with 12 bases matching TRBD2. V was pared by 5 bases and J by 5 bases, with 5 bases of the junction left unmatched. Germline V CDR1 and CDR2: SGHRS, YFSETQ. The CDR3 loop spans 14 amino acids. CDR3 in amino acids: CASSPTSGRNEQYF. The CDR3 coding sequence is TGCGCCAGCAGTCCTACTAGCGGGAGGAACGAGCAGTACTTC.

The CDR3 DNA reads as TGTGCCAGTAGTACGCGGGACTTGGAGACCCAGTACTTC. Translated: CASSTRDLETQYF. The chain employs TRBV19 and TRBJ2-5, with D maybe TRBD2 (6 bases). CDR3 size: 13 residues. The germline gives CDR1 LNHDA, CDR2 SQIVND (reference sequence). V gave up 4 bases and J gave up 5 bases, with 11 bases separating them.

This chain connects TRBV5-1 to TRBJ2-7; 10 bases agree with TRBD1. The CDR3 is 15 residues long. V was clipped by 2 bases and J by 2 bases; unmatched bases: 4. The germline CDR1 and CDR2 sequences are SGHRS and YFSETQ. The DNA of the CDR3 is TGCGCCAGCAGCTTTAAAGGACAGGGGGCCTACGAGCAGTACTTC. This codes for CASSFKGQGAYEQYF. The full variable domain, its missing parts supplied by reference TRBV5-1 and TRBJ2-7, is KAGVTQTPRYLIKTRGQQVTLSCSPISGHRSVSWYQQTPGQGLQFLFEYFSETQRNKGNFPGRFSGRQFSNSRSEMNVSTLELGDSALYLCASSFKGQGAYEQYFGPGTRLTVT.

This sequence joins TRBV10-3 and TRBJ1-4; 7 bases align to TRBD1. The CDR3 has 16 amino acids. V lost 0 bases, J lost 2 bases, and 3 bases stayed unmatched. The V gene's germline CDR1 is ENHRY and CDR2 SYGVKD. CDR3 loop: CAISESQGVTNEKLFF. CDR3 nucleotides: TGTGCCATCAGTGAGTCGCAGGGGGTTACTAATGAAAAACTGTTTTTT.

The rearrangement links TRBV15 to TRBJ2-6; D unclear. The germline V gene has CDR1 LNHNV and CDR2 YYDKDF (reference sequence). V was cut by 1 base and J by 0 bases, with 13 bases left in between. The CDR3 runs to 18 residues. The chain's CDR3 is CATSRVSAASSGANVLTF. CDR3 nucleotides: TGTGCCACCAGCAGAGTATCGGCGGCCAGCTCTGGGGCCAACGTCCTGACTTTC.

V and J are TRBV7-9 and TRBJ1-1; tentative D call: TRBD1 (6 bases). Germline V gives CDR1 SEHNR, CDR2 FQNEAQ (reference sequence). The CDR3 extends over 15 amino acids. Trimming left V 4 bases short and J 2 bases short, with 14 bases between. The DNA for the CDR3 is TGTGCCAGCAGCTCCTACAGGGCAGGAAACACTGAAGCTTTCTTT. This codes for CASSSYRAGNTEAFF.